Following are 12 T cell receptor beta chains from one sample sequenced in a study of cytomegalovirus exposure and HLA in healthy donors. This PCR relied on a set of 60 Vbeta primers and 13 Jbeta primers. Repertoires were generated with immunoSEQ multiplex PCR, while TCRdb's copy carries only in-frame clones and drops some. The sample yields approximately 100,000 clones, around 72% seen once. The sequenced sample consisted of PBMCs. The source is a male donor in good health and CMV-seropositive.

This sequence joins TRBV7-9 and TRBJ1-6, with 9 positions matching TRBD1. With 5 bases clipped from V and 0 bases from J, the junction kept 2 bases outside the gene matches. Germline V gives CDR1 SEHNR, CDR2 FQNEAQ (reference sequence). CDR3 length equals 16 residues. CDR3 region: CASSPQGASYNSPLHF. Here the CDR3 DNA reads TGTGCCAGCAGCCCACAGGGGGCCTCCTATAATTCACCCCTCCACTTT.

The rearrangement links TRBV6-6 to TRBJ2-1; 10 bases are shared with TRBD2. The CDR3 length is 16 residues. CDR1 is MNHNY and CDR2 is SVGAGI in the germline V gene (reference sequence). V lost 2 bases to trimming and J lost 6 bases; unmatched junction nucleotides: 7. CDR3 loop: CASSYQERGGLNEQFF. CDR3 coding DNA: TGTGCCAGCAGTTACCAAGAGCGGGGGGGCCTCAATGAGCAGTTCTTC.

This clone was seen more than once but under ten times. The rearrangement joins TRBV27 to TRBJ1-3; weak D call: TRBD1 (6 bases). Trimming removed 0 bases at V and 0 bases at J, with 9 bases between. This CDR3 is 16 amino acids long. CDR1 MNHEY and CDR2 SMNVEV come from the germline V gene (reference sequence). The CDR3 coding sequence is TGTGCCAGCAGTTTATCCGGACAGAGCTCTGGAAACACCATATATTTT. Its translation: CASSLSGQSSGNTIYF.

This clone has a handful of counts. This chain joins TRBV27 and TRBJ2-7, with TRBD2 identical over 7 bases. CDR1 and CDR2 (germline): MNHEY, SMNVEV (reference sequence). V gave up 3 bases and J gave up 9 bases; unmatched junction bases: 11. The CDR3 runs to 14 residues. CDR3 DNA sequence: TGTGCCAGCAGTTTCGGGACTATGGGAATAGGGCAGTACTTC. Protein sequence: CASSFGTMGIGQYF.

J is TRBJ1-3 and V is TRBV4-3; D is unclear. This CDR3 comprises 13 residues. Deletions cut 3 bases from V and 4 bases from J, with 7 bases between. The germline CDR1 and CDR2 sequences are LGHNA and YSLEER. CDR3 DNA sequence: TGCGCCAGCAGCCAGAGGCAGGGAAACACCATATATTTT. Amino acid sequence: CASSQRQGNTIYF.

The rearrangement links TRBV4-2 to TRBJ2-1, with 8 positions matching TRBD2. CDR1 is LGHNA and CDR2 is YNFKEQ in the germline V gene. The CDR3 totals 17 residues. Trimming took 4 bases from V and 8 from J; bases not matched to a gene: 16. The CDR3 is CASSPRGSGGPSDEQFF. CDR3 in DNA: TGTGCCAGCAGCCCTAGGGGGAGCGGGGGACCCTCGGATGAGCAGTTCTTC.

This chain connects TRBV7-9 to TRBJ2-5, with 10 bases that match TRBD1. V was pared by 5 bases and J by 5 bases, with 11 bases of the junction left unmatched. This CDR3 is 16 amino acids long. The germline V gene encodes CDR1 SEHNR and CDR2 FQNEAQ (reference sequence). CDR3 sequence: CASSVPDRGLGETQYF. The CDR3 DNA sequence: TGTGCCAGCAGCGTCCCGGACAGGGGGTTGGGGGAGACCCAGTACTTC.

For the CDR3, the DNA is TGTGCCAGCAGCTTGACACTAATAGCCGACACTGAAGCTTTCTTT. Translation gives CASSLTLIADTEAFF. The gene calls are TRBV5-4 and TRBJ1-1; D gene uncertain. Trimming removed 1 base from V and 3 bases from J, with 13 bases in between. This CDR3 is 15 amino acids long. In germline, CDR1 is SGHNT, CDR2 YYREEE (reference sequence).

The rearrangement joins TRBV19 to TRBJ2-5, with D hard to call. Germline values: CDR1 LNHDA, CDR2 SQIVND (reference sequence). Deletions cut 5 bases from V and 5 bases from J, with 12 bases between. The CDR3 length is 13 residues. The CDR3 region has the DNA TGTGCCAGTAGTTCAGGCCACCGGGAGACCCAGTACTTC. Translation: CASSSGHRETQYF. The variable domain in full, completed from reference TRBV19 and TRBJ2-5, reads DGGITQSPKYLFRKEGQNVTLSCEQNLNHDAMYWYRQDPGQGLRLIYYSQIVNDFQKGDIAEGYSVSREKKESFPLTVTSAQKNPTAFYLCASSSGHRETQYFGPGTRLLVL.

The chain carries TRBV30 and TRBJ2-5, with a tentative D call TRBD2 (5 bases). The J call is doubtful: the DNA matches TRBJ2-7 better. The CDR3 loop spans 16 amino acids. From germline, CDR1 is GTSNPN and CDR2 SVGIG (reference sequence). CDR3 region: CAWSRGRAQTFHEQYF. CDR3 nucleotides: TGTGCCTGGAGTAGAGGGCGAGCACAGACGTTCCACGAGCAGTACTTC.

This clone was seen only once. The genes are TRBV15 and TRBJ1-3; weak D call: TRBD1 (6 bases). Germline lookup yields CDR1 LNHNV and CDR2 YYDKDF (reference sequence). The CDR3 extends over 15 amino acids. The V gene lost 0 bases and the J gene lost 4 bases, with 10 bases spanning the gap. CDR3 residues: CATSREGGSGNTIYF. The CDR3 DNA is TGTGCCACCAGCAGAGAAGGGGGTTCGGGAAACACCATATATTTT.

V is TRBV30 and J is TRBJ1-1; 7 bases are shared with TRBD1. CDR3 length: 14 amino acids. CDR1 and CDR2 from the germline V gene are GTSNPN and SVGIG (reference sequence). The V and J ends lost 5 bases and 4 bases, in that order; junction bases with no gene match: 10. CDR3 protein: CAWSRNRGGTEAFF. The CDR3 region has the DNA TGTGCCTGGTCAAGGAACAGGGGTGGCACTGAAGCTTTCTTT.